The rows below give T cell receptor beta chains drawn from one sample of a study of CD4 T cells in relation to SARS-CoV-2 and coronaviruses. What these receptors recognize is not known. TCRdb keeps only in-frame clones here, not all; method: immunoSEQ multiplex PCR. The sample has roughly 20,000 clones; 74% are singletons. Sequencing used CD4+ T cells from PBMCs, cultured in vitro. The receptors derive from a human donor in good health. The CDR3 runs from the conserved cysteine through the conserved F or W. The order of the fields is CDR3 protein, CDR3 DNA, J gene, clone size, D gene, V gene. The D gene is left open where the match is weak. Size values are once, few and many counts, or a class for expanded clones, and some rows have none.

CAWSAWGASTTGELFF | TGTGCCTGGAGTGCCTGGGGGGCGTCAACCACCGGGGAGCTGTTTTTT | TRBJ2-2 | . | . | TRBV30
CASWSSGNTIYF | TGTGCCTCTTGGAGCTCTGGAAACACCATATATTTT | TRBJ1-3 | . | . | TRBV7-9
CSVRRDRDQPQHF | TGCAGCGTTCGCCGGGACAGGGATCAGCCCCAGCATTTT | TRBJ1-5 | . | TRBD1 | TRBV29-1
CASSSEGAAFF | TGCGCCAGCAGCTCGGAGGGTGCAGCTTTCTTT | TRBJ1-1 | . | . | TRBV5-1
CASRGLAGGPYEQYF | TGTGCCAGCAGAGGTCTAGCGGGAGGGCCTTACGAGCAGTACTTC | TRBJ2-7 | . | TRBD2 | TRBV27
CASSPGQVFSGNTIYF | TGTGCCAGCAGCCCAGGACAGGTCTTCTCTGGAAACACCATATATTTT | TRBJ1-3 | . | TRBD1 | TRBV7-9
CAISEEGGSPLHF | TGTGCCATCAGTGAAGAGGGGGGTTCACCCCTCCACTTT | TRBJ1-6 | . | . | TRBV10-3
CASSQKPEADGNTGELFF | TGCGCCAGCAGTCAAAAACCCGAGGCGGACGGGAACACCGGGGAGCTGTTTTTT | TRBJ2-2 | . | . | TRBV23-1
CATSDLARGRSNQPQHF | TGTGCCACCAGTGATTTGGCTCGGGGGCGGAGCAATCAGCCCCAGCATTTT | TRBJ1-5 | few | . | TRBV24-1
CASSPRQGKDTEAFF | TGTGCCAGCTCACCACGGCAGGGTAAAGACACTGAAGCTTTCTTT | TRBJ1-1 | . | . | TRBV18
CAGTPGTGGNYGYTF | TGTGCCGGGACGCCGGGAACAGGAGGGAACTATGGCTACACCTTC | TRBJ1-2 | few | . | TRBV30
CASSYSQGSYEQYF | TGTGCCAGCAGTTACTCCCAGGGCTCCTACGAGCAGTACTTC | TRBJ2-7 | . | . | TRBV6-6
CAISVGHEGTTEAFF | TGTGCCATCAGCGTAGGCCATGAGGGTACCACTGAAGCTTTCTTT | TRBJ1-1 | . | . | TRBV10-3
CASSSLVEGDYYEQYF | TGTGCCAGCAGCTCTCTCGTCGAAGGGGATTATTACGAGCAGTACTTC | TRBJ2-7 | once | . | TRBV9
CATSDPGQGAVGYTF | TGTGCCACCAGTGATCCGGGACAGGGGGCGGTGGGCTACACCTTC | TRBJ1-2 | . | TRBD1 | TRBV24-1
CASSQSLGASYNSPLHF | TGCGCCAGCAGTCAATCTCTGGGGGCTAGTTATAATTCACCCCTCCACTTT | TRBJ1-6 | . | . | TRBV23-1
CAWSAEQDQPQHF | TGTGCCTGGAGTGCCGAACAGGATCAGCCCCAGCATTTT | TRBJ1-5 | . | . | TRBV30
CASSQDLGAGGPDEQFF | TGTGCCAGCAGCCAAGATCTTGGAGCGGGAGGGCCGGATGAGCAGTTCTTC | TRBJ2-1 | . | TRBD2 | TRBV4-2
CASSSNRVPFF | TGTGCCAGTAGTTCAAACAGGGTTCCTTTCTTT | TRBJ1-1 | . | . | TRBV19
CAISESGQGAEEQYF | TGTGCCATCAGTGAGTCGGGACAGGGGGCGGAGGAGCAGTACTTC | TRBJ2-7 | . | TRBD1 | TRBV10-3
CASSPIAGGGNEQFF | TGTGCCAGCAGCCCCATAGCGGGAGGGGGCAATGAGCAGTTCTTC | TRBJ2-1 | . | TRBD2 | TRBV4-2
CATSSDRGSADTQYF | TGTGCCACCAGCAGTGACAGGGGAAGCGCAGATACGCAGTATTTT | TRBJ2-3 | . | TRBD1 | TRBV15
CAWNEKRNYGYTF | TGTGCCTGGAACGAGAAACGTAACTATGGCTACACCTTC | TRBJ1-2 | . | . | TRBV30
CASSFGYQETQYF | TGTGCCAGCAGTTTCGGCTACCAAGAGACCCAGTACTTC | TRBJ2-5 | . | . | TRBV27
CATCRGLPGANVLTF | TGTGCCACCTGCAGGGGTTTGCCTGGGGCCAACGTCCTGACTTTC | TRBJ2-6 | . | . | TRBV27
CASTTPGLNNSPLHF | TGTGCCAGCACCACCCCGGGACTAAATAATTCACCCCTCCACTTT | TRBJ1-6 | . | . | TRBV6-1
CASSESGGGAGETQYF | TGCGCCAGCAGTGAGTCTGGAGGGGGCGCAGGGGAGACCCAGTACTTC | TRBJ2-5 | . | . | TRBV10-2
CASSFDGQGRTGELFF | TGTGCCAGCAGTTTCGATGGGCAGGGAAGGACCGGGGAGCTGTTTTTT | TRBJ2-2 | . | . | TRBV28
CASSASGTNTGELFF | TGTGCCAGCAGTGCTAGCGGGACGAACACCGGGGAGCTGTTTTTT | TRBJ2-2 | . | TRBD2 | TRBV13
CASRGGYSNQPQHF | TGTGCCAGCCGTGGGGGTTATAGCAATCAGCCCCAGCATTTT | TRBJ1-5 | once | . | TRBV28
CATDTLSGNTIYF | TGTGCCACTGATACCCTCTCTGGAAACACCATATATTTT | TRBJ1-3 | . | . | TRBV19
CASSPGLRAGGNEQFF | TGTGCCAGCAGCCCAGGGCTGCGGGCGGGAGGTAATGAGCAGTTCTTC | TRBJ2-1 | . | TRBD2 | TRBV3-1/TRBV3-2
CASSISRPGLGRLFF | TGTGCCAGCAGCATCTCAAGACCGGGCCTGGGCAGGCTGTTCTTC | TRBJ2-1 | large | . | TRBV11-3
CASSQGANTGELFF | TGTGCCAGCTCACAGGGGGCGAACACCGGGGAGCTGTTTTTT | TRBJ2-2 | . | TRBD1 | TRBV7-3
CASKSPYPSSTDTQYF | TGTGCCAGCAAGAGCCCCTATCCCTCTAGCACAGATACGCAGTATTTT | TRBJ2-3 | . | . | TRBV27
CASSLQGNNEKLFF | TGTGCCAGCAGCCTACAGGGAAATAATGAAAAACTGTTTTTT | TRBJ1-4 | . | . | TRBV3-1/TRBV3-2
CASSLSGASGYTF | TGTGCCAGCAGCTTGTCAGGGGCGAGTGGCTACACCTTC | TRBJ1-2 | . | . | TRBV7-3
CASSLLREKLFF | TGTGCCAGCAGCTTACTCCGGGAAAAACTGTTTTTT | TRBJ1-4 | . | . | TRBV5-8
CSVHRTMNTEAFF | TGCAGCGTTCATCGGACCATGAACACTGAAGCTTTCTTT | TRBJ1-1 | . | . | TRBV29-1
CASSLVRTGTYEQYF | TGTGCCAGCAGCTTGGTTCGTACAGGGACCTACGAGCAGTACTTC | TRBJ2-7 | . | . | TRBV5-6
CASSTQPLNTGELFF | TGTGCCAGCAGCACCCAGCCCTTGAACACCGGGGAGCTGTTTTTT | TRBJ2-2 | . | . | TRBV9
CASSVERGTYEQYF | TGTGCCAGCAGCGTGGAACGGGGAACCTACGAGCAGTACTTC | TRBJ2-7 | once | . | TRBV11-2
CASSILAFSYNEQFF | TGTGCCAGTAGTATCCTAGCGTTCTCCTACAATGAGCAGTTCTTC | TRBJ2-1 | . | . | TRBV19